This TCR beta chain was identified during a study of T cells in localized non-small cell lung cancer. The CDR3 covers 14 residues. The junction had 8 bases not matched to a gene; V was cut back by 5 bases and J by 7 bases. Per the germline V gene, CDR1 is MDHEN and CDR2 is SYDVKM. TCRdb's copy holds only in-frame clones and misses some; the assay was immunoSEQ multiplex PCR. The sample includes tens of thousands of clones, just over 85% of them seen just once. This receptor was obtained from a woman aged 35 to 70 with stage I lung adenocarcinoma. The genes are TRBV28 and TRBJ1-1, with 9 bases that match TRBD1. Sequenced material: peripheral blood, taken before any cancer treatment. CDR3 coding DNA: TGTGCCAGCAGTAGGACAGGGGTTTTGGGTGAAGCTTTCTTT. Translation gives CASSRTGVLGEAFF.